The T cell receptor (beta chain) described here comes from a study of blood T cells in healthy people across ages. Study-wide results and caveats: TCR beta diversity, measured per million T cells, fell in a roughly linear way with age. PBMC samples, being unsorted, prevented any conclusive comparison of naive and antigen-experienced cells.

With a J-beta primer mix and a sample-barcoded 5' primer, a second PCR ran roughly 6 to 11 cycles. A template-switch adaptor with 12 random nucleotides tagged each cDNA molecule. TCRdb recomputed calls from the 5' RACE reads with MiXCR, one row per CDR3 protein. Of 1.5 million or so distinct CDR3 sequences in the sample, around 40% were seen once. V lost 6 bases and J lost 4, with 19 bases in between. Germline CDR1 is SQVTM and CDR2 is ANQGSEA. This CDR3 comprises 15 residues. Peripheral blood from each donor was collected in a volume of about 10 milliliters. A word on this clonotype: The target antigen is unknown.

The chain is built from TRBV29-1 and TRBJ2-1, with D possibly being TRBD2 (6 bases). Sample: blood. The sequence was obtained from a woman in her late teens or twenties in good health. The CDR3 DNA reads TGCAGCGTAGGGACTCCAACACTAATTTACAATGAGCAGTTCTTC. Translation gives CSVGTPTLIYNEQFF.